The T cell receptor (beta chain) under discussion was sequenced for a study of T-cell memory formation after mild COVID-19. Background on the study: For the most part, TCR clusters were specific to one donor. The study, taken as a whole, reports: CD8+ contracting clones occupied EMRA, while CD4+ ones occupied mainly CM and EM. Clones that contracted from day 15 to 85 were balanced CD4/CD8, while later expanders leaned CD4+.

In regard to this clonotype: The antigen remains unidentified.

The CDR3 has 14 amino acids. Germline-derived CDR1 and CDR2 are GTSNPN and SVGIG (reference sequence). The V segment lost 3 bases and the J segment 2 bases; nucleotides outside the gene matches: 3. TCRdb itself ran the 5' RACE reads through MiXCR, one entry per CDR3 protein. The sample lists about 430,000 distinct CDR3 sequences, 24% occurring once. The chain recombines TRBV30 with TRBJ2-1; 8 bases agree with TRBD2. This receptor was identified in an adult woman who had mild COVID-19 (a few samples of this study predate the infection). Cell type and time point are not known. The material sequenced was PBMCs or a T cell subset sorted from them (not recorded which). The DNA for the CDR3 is TGTGCCTGGAGCTTAGCGGGGACCTACAATGAGCAGTTCTTC. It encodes CAWSLAGTYNEQFF.